This T cell receptor beta chain was documented in a study of T cell responses to AZD1222 COVID-19 vaccine. Study observations and caveats: White British people made up most donors, females outnumbered males, and clonal diversity was possibly underestimated.

On this clone: Its antigen is still unknown.

Assay: immunoSEQ multiplex PCR; the TCRdb copy retains only in-frame clones and omits some. The sample records 85,000 to 130,000 clones, about 86% being singletons. Deletions cut 3 bases from V and 3 bases from J, with 9 bases between. The length of the CDR3 is 13 residues. Germline V gene data show CDR1 as SGDLS and CDR2 as YYNGEE. The specimen comprised peripheral blood, sampled on day 0 of AZD1222 vaccination. The V call is TRBV9, the J call TRBJ1-2; D is possibly TRBD1 (5 bases). This receptor was identified in an adult in good health. The CDR3 DNA reads as TGTGCCAGCAGCGCCGGGGCGGACTATGGCTACACCTTC. Translated, it gives CASSAGADYGYTF.